This T cell receptor beta chain was found in a study of CD8 T cells in ankylosing spondylitis. General study points: A TCR beta motif of several highly homologous variants seemed to mark ankylosing spondylitis blood. CD8+ cells made up the disease-linked clones, which were relatively rare in peripheral blood. Enrichment of disease-linked clones was reportedly significant in matched ankylosing spondylitis synovial fluid.

Looked up from germline, CDR1 is SQVTM and CDR2 is ANQGSEA. Trimming stripped 7 bases from V and 0 bases from J, with 20 bases between. The CDR3 runs 16 residues. This clonotype has just a few counts. Its cognate antigen is unknown. It was by quantitative 5'-RACE with molecular barcodes that TCR beta libraries were made. MiXCR, run by TCRdb on the 5' RACE reads, gives a single entry per CDR3 protein. The data show tens of thousands of distinct CDR3 sequences, about 15% seen once. The rearrangement uses TRBV29-1 and TRBJ2-3; TRBD2 might be the D (5 bases). Sequencing was performed on blood. The receptor comes from a male donor with ankylosing spondylitis or in good health (not recorded which). The CDR3 loop is CSAHSHGGLSTDTQYF. In nucleotides, the CDR3 is TGCAGCGCCCATAGTCACGGCGGGCTGAGCACAGATACGCAGTATTTT.